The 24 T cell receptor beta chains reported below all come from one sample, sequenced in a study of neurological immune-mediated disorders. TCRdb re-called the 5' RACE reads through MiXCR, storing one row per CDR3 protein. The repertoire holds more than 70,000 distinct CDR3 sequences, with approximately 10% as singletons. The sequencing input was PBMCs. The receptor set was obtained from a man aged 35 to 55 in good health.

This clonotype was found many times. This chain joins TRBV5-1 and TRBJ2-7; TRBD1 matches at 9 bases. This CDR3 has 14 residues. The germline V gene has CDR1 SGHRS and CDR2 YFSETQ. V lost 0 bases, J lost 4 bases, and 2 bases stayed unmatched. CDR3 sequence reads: CASSLGTGVYEQYF. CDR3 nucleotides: TGCGCCAGCAGCTTGGGGACAGGGGTATACGAGCAGTACTTC.

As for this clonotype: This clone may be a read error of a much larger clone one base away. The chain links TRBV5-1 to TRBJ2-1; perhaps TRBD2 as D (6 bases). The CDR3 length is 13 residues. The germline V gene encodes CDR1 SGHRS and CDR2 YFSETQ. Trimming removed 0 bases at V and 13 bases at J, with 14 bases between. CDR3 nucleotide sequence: TGCGCCAGCAGCTTGGGGACTATCGGGAGTCAGTTCTTC. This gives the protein CASSLGTIGSQFF.

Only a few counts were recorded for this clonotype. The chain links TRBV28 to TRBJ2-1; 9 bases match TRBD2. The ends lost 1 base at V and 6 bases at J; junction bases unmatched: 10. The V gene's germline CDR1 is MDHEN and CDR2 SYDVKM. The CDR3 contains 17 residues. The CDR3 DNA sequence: TGTGCCAGCAGTTTATCGGCGGGAGGGCCTCCTGGCAATGAGCAGTTCTTC. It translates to CASSLSAGGPPGNEQFF.

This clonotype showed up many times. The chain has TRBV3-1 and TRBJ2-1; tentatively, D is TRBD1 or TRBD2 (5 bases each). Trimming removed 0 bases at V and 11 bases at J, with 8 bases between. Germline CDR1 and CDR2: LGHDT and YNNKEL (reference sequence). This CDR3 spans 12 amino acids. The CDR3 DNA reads TGTGCCAGCAGCCAAGAAGGGGAGAAGCAGTTCTTC. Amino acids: CASSQEGEKQFF.

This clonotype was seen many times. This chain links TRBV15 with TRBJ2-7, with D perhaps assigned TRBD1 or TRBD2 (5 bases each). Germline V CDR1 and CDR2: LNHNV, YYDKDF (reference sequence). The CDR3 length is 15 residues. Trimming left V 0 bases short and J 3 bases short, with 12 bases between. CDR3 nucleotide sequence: TGTGCCACCAGCAGAGATTCGAAGGGGAGCTACGAGCAGTACTTC. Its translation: CATSRDSKGSYEQYF.

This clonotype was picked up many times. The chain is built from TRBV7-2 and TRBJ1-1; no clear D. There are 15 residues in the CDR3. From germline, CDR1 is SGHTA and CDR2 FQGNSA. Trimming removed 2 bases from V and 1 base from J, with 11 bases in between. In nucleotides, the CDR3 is TGTGCCAGCAGCTTACTAGGACTGCAGAACACTGAAGCTTTCTTT. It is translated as CASSLLGLQNTEAFF.

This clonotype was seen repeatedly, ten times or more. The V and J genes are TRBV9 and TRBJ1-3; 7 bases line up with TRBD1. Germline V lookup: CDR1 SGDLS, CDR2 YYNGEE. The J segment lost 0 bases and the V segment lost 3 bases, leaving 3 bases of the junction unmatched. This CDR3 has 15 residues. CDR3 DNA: TGTGCCAGCAGCGCCCAGGGGGGCTCTGGAAACACCATATATTTT. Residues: CASSAQGGSGNTIYF.

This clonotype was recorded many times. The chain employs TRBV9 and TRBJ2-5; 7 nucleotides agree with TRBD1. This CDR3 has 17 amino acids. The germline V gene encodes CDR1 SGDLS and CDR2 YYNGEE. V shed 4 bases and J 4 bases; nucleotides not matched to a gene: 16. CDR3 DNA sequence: TGTGCCAGCAGCCCTCGGACAGGAGGTTGGGCGAGAGAGACCCAGTACTTC. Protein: CASSPRTGGWARETQYF.

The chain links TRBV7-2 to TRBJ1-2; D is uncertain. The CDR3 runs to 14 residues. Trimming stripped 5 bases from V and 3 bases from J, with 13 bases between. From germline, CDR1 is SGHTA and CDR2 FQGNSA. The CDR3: CASSARHAHYGYTF. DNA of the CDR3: TGTGCCAGCAGCGCACGACACGCGCACTATGGCTACACCTTC.

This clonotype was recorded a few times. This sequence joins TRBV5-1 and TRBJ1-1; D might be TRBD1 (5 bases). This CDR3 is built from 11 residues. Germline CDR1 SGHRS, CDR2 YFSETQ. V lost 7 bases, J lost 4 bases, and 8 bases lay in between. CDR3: CASGAGTEAFF. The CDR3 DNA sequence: TGCGCCAGCGGGGCAGGCACTGAAGCTTTCTTT. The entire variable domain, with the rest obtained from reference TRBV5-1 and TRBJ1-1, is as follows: KAGVTQTPRYLIKTRGQQVTLSCSPISGHRSVSWYQQTPGQGLQFLFEYFSETQRNKGNFPGRFSGRQFSNSRSEMNVSTLELGDSALYLCASGAGTEAFFGQGTRLTVV.

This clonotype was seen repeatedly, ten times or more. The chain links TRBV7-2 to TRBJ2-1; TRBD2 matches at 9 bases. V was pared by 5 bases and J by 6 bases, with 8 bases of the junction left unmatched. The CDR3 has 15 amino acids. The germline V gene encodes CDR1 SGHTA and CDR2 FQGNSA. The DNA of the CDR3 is TGTGCCAGCAGCAATTTAGCGGGAGTCCCCAATGAGCAGTTCTTC. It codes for CASSNLAGVPNEQFF.

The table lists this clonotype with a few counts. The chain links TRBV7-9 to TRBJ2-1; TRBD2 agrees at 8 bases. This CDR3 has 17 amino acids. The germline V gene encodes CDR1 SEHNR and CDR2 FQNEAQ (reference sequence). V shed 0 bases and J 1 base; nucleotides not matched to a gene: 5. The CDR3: CASSLALGRGSYNEQFF. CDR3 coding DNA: TGTGCCAGCAGCTTAGCTCTCGGGAGGGGATCCTACAATGAGCAGTTCTTC. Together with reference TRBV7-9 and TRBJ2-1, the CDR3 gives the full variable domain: DTGVSQNPRHKITKRGQNVTFRCDPISEHNRLYWYRQTLGQGPEFLTYFQNEAQLEKSRLLSDRFSAERPKGSFSTLEIQRTEQGDSAMYLCASSLALGRGSYNEQFFGPGTRLTVL.

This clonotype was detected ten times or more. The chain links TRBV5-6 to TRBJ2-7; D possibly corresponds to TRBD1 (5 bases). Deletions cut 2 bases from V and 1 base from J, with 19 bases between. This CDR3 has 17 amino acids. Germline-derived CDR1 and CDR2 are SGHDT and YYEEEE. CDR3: CASSLNQGQGLSYEQYF. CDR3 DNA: TGTGCCAGCAGCTTAAATCAGGGCCAGGGTTTATCCTACGAGCAGTACTTC.

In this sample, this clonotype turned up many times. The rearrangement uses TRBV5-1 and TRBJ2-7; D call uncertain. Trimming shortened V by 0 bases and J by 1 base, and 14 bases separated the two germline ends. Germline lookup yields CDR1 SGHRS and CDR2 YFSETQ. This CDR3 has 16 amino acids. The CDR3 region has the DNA TGCGCCAGCAGCTTGGGGGCACAAACCATGTCCTACGAGCAGTACTTC. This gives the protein CASSLGAQTMSYEQYF.

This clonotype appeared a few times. The CDR3 region has the DNA TGTGCCAGTAGTGACAGGGGGCGACTCTATGGCTACACCTTC. This translates into CASSDRGRLYGYTF. The V and J genes are TRBV19 and TRBJ1-2; the match to TRBD1 covers 10 bases. Germline values: CDR1 LNHDA, CDR2 SQIVND (reference sequence). V was clipped by 5 bases and J by 4 bases; unmatched bases: 4. There are 14 residues in the CDR3.

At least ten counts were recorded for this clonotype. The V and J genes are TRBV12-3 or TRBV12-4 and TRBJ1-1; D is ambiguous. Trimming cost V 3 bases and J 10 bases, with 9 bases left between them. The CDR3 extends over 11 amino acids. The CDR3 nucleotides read TGTGCCAGCAGTTTTCGGAGGAGAGCTTTCTTT. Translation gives CASSFRRRAFF.

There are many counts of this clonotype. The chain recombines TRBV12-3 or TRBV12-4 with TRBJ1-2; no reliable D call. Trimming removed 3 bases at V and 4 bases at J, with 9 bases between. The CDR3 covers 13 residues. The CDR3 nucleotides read TGTGCCAGCAGTTTGGCCGACGGCTATGGCTACACCTTC. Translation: CASSLADGYGYTF.

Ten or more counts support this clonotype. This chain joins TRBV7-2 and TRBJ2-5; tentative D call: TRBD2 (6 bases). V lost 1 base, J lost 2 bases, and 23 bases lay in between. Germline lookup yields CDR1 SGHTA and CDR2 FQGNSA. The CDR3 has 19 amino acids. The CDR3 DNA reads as TGTGCCAGCAGCTTAGTTACTAGCCCAAGGGGTGGGGTACAAGAGACCCAGTACTTC. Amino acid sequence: CASSLVTSPRGGVQETQYF.

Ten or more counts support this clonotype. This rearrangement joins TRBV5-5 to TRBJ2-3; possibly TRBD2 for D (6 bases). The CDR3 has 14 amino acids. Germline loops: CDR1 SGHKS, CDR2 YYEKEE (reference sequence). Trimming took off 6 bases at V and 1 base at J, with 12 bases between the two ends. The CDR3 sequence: CASTGGSGTDTQYF. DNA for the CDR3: TGTGCCAGCACCGGGGGTAGTGGCACAGATACGCAGTATTTT.

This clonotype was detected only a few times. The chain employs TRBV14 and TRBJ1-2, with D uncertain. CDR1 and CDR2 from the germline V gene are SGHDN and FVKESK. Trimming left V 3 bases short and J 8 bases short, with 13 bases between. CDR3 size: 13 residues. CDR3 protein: CASSQAGKGGYTF. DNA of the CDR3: TGTGCCAGCAGCCAGGCGGGGAAAGGAGGCTACACCTTC.

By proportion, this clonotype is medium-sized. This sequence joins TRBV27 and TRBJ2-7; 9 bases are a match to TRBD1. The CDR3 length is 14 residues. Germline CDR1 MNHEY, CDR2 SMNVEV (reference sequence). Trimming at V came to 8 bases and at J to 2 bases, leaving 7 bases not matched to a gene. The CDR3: CASGSRDRAYEQYF. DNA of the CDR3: TGTGCCAGCGGATCCAGGGACAGGGCCTACGAGCAGTACTTC.

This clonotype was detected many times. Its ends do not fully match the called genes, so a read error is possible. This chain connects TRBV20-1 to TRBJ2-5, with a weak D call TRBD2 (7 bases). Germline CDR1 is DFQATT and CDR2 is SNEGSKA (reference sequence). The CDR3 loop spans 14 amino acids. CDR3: CSARGGGGQETQYF. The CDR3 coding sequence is TGCAGTGCCAGAGGGGGGGGAGGCCAAGAGACCCAGTACTTC.

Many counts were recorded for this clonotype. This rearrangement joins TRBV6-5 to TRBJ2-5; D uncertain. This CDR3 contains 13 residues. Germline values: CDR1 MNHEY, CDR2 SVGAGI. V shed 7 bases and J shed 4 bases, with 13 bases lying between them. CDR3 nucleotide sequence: TGTGCCAGCACCAGAGAGGTCGGAGAGACCCAGTACTTC. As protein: CASTREVGETQYF.

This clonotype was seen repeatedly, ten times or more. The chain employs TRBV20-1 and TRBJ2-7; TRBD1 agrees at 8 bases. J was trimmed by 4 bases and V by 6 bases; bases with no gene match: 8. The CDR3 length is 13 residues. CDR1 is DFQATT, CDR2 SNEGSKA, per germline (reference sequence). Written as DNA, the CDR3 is TGCAGTGCCGCCCGGACAGGGTCGTACGAGCAGTACTTC. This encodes CSAARTGSYEQYF.